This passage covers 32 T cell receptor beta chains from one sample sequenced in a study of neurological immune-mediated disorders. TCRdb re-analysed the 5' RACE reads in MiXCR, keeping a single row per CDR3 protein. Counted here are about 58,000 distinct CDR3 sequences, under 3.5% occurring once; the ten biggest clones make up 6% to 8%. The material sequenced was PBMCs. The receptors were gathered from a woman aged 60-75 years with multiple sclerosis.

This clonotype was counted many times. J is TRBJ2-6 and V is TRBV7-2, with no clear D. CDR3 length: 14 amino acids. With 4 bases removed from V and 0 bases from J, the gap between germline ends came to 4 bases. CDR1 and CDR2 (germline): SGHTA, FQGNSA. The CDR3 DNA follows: TGTGCCAGCAGCTACCGCTCTGGGGCCAACGTCCTGACTTTC. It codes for CASSYRSGANVLTF.

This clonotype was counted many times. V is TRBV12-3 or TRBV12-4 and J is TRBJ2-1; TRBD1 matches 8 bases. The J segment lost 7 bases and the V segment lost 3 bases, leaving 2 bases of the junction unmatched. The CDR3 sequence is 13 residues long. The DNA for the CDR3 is TGTGCCAGCAGTTTGTACAGGGGGAATGAGCAGTTCTTC. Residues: CASSLYRGNEQFF.

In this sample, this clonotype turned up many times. CDR3 in amino acids: CASSLAPGTGRYNEQFF. The CDR3 bases are TGTGCCAGCAGCTTAGCCCCCGGGACAGGTCGTTACAATGAGCAGTTCTTC. V gene TRBV5-5 combines with J gene TRBJ2-1, with TRBD1 matching 8 bases. The CDR3 spans 17 residues. Losses at the gene ends were 2 bases for V and 4 bases for J; bases not matched to a gene: 11. The germline gives CDR1 SGHKS, CDR2 YYEKEE (reference sequence).

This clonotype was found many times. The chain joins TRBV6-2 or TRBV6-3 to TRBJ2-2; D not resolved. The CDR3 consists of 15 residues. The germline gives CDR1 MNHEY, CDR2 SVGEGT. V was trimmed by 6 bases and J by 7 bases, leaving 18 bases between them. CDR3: CASRNLGAFIGELFF. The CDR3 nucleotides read TGTGCCAGCAGAAACCTGGGCGCGTTTATCGGGGAGCTGTTTTTT.

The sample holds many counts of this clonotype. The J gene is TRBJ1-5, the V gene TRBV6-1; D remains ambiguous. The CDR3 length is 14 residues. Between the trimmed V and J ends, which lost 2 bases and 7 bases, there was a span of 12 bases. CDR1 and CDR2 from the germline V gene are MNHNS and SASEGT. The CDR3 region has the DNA TGTGCCAGCAGTGAACACTTAGGGAGCCAGCCCCAGCATTTT. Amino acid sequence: CASSEHLGSQPQHF.

CDR3 DNA: TGTGCCAGCAGCCAAGATGGGTGGGGACAGGGCCTTCCGAACACCGGGGAGCTGTTTTTT. Its protein product is CASSQDGWGQGLPNTGELFF. The V and J genes are TRBV4-2 and TRBJ2-2; 9 nucleotides agree with TRBD1. The germline CDR1 and CDR2 sequences are LGHNA and YNFKEQ. The trim removed 0 bases at V and 0 bases at J, leaving 11 bases unmatched. The CDR3 length is 20 residues.

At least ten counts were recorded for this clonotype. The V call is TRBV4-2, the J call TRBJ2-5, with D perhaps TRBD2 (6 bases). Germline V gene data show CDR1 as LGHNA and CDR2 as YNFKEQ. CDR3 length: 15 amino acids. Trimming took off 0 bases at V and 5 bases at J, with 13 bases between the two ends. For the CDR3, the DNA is TGTGCCAGCAGCCAAGATCCTGGGGGGAAGGAGACCCAGTACTTC. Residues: CASSQDPGGKETQYF.

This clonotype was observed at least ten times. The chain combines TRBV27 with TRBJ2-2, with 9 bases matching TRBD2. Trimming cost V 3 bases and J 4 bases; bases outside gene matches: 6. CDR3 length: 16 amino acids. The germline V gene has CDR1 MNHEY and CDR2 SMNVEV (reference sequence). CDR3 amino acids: CASSLVSGSGTGELFF. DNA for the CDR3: TGTGCCAGCAGTTTGGTTAGCGGGAGTGGCACCGGGGAGCTGTTTTTT.

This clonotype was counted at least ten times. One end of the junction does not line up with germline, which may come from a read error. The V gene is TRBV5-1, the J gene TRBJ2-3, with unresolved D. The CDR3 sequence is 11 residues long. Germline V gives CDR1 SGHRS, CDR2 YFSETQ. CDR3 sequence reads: CASSLADTQYF. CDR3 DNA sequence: TGTGCCAGCAGTTTGGCAGATACGCAGTATTTT.

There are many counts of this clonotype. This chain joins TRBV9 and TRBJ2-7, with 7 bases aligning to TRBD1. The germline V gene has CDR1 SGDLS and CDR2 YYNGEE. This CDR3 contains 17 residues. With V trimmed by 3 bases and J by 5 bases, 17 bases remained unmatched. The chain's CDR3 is CASSDSGTAPALDEQYF. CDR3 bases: TGTGCCAGCAGCGATTCCGGGACAGCGCCCGCCCTAGACGAGCAGTACTTC.

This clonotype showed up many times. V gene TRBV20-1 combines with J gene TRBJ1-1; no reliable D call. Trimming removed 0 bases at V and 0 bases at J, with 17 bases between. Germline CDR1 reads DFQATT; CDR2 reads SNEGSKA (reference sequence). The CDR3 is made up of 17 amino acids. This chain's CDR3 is CSARDRTKPGLNTEAFF. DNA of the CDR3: TGCAGTGCTAGAGATCGGACTAAGCCGGGCCTGAACACTGAAGCTTTCTTT.

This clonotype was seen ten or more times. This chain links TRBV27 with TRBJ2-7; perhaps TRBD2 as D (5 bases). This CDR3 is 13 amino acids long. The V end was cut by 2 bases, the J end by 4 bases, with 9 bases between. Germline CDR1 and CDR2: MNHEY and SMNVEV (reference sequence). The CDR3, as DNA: TGTGCCAGCAGTTTACAGTGGAGGTACGAGCAGTACTTC. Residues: CASSLQWRYEQYF.

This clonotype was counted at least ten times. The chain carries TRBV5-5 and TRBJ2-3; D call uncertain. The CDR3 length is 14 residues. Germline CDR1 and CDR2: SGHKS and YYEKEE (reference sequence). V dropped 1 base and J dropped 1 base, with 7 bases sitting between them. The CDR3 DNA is TGTGCCAGCAGCTTGTTCGGTGGCACAGATACGCAGTATTTT. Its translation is CASSLFGGTDTQYF.

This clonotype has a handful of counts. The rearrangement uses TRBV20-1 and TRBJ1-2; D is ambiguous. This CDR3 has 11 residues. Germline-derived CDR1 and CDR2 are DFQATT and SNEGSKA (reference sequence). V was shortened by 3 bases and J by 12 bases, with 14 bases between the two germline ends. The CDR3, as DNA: TGCAGTGCTAGGGGGTCCGGGGTCCACACCTTC. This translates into CSARGSGVHTF.

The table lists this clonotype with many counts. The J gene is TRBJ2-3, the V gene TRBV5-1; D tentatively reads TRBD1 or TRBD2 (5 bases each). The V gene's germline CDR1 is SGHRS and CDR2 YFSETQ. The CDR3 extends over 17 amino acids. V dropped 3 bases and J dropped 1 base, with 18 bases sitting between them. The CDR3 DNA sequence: TGCGCCAGCAGCTGGACGTGGGGTCGGGGACGCACAGATACGCAGTATTTT. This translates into CASSWTWGRGRTDTQYF.

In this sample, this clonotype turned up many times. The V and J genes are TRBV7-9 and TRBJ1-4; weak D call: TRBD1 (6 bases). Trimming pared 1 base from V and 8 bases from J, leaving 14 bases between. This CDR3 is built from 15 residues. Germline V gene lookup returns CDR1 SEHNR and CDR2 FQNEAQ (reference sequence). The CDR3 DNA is TGTGCCAGCAGCTTAGGAACAGGGTTACGCGAAAAACTGTTTTTT. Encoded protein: CASSLGTGLREKLFF.

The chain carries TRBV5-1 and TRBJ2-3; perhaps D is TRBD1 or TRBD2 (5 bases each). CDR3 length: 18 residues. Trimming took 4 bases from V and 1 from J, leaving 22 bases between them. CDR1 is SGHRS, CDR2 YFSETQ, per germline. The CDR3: CASSPGTLSGIGTDTQYF. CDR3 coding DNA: TGCGCCAGCAGCCCAGGGACCCTCTCCGGAATCGGCACAGATACGCAGTATTTT.

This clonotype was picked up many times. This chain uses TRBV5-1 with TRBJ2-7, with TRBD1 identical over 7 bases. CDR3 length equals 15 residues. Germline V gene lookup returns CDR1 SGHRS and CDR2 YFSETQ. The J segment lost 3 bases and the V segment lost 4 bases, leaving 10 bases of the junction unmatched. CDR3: CASSPDRDRDYEQYF. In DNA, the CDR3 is TGCGCCAGCAGCCCGGACCGGGACAGAGACTACGAGCAGTACTTC.

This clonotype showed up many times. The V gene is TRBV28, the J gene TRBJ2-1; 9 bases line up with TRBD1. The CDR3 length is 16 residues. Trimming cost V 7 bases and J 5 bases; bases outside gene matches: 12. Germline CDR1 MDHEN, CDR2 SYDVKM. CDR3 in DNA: TGTGCCAGCACCCTCGCATGGGACAGGGAGGACAATGAGCAGTTCTTC. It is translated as CASTLAWDREDNEQFF.

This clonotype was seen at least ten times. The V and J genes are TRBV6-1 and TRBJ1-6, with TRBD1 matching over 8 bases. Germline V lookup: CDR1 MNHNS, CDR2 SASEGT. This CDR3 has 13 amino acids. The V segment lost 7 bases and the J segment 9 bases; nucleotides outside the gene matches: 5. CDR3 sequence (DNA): TGTGCCAGCAATGCAGGGGGCTCTTCACCCCTCCACTTT. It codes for CASNAGGSSPLHF.

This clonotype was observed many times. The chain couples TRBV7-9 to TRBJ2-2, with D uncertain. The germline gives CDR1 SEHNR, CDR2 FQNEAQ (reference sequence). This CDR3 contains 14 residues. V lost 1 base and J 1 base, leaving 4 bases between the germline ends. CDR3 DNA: TGTGCCAGCAGCTTAGTTTGGAACACCGGGGAGCTGTTTTTT. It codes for CASSLVWNTGELFF.

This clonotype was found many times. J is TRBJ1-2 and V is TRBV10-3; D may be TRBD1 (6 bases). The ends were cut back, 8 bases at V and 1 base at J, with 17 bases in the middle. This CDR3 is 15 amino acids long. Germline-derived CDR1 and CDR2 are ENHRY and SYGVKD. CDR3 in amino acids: CAISHHREFNYGYTF. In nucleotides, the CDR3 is TGTGCCATCTCTCATCACAGGGAGTTTAACTATGGCTACACCTTC.

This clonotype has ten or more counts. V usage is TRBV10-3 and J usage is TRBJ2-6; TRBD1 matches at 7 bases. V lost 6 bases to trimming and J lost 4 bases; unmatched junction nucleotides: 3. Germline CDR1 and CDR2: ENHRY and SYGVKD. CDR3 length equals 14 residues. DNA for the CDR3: TGTGCCATCAGATCGGACAGGGGGGCCAACGTCCTGACTTTC. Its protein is CAIRSDRGANVLTF.

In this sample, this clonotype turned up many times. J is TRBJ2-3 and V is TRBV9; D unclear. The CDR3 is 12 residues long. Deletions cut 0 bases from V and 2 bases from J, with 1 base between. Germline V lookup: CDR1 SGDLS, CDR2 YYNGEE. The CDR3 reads CASSVATDTQYF. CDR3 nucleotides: TGTGCCAGCAGCGTAGCCACAGATACGCAGTATTTT.

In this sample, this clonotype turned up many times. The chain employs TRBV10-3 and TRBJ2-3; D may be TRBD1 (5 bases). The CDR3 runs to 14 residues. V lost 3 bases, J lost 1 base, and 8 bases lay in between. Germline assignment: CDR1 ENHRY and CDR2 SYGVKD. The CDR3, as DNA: TGTGCCATCAGTGATAAAGGGGGCACAGATACGCAGTATTTT. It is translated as CAISDKGGTDTQYF.

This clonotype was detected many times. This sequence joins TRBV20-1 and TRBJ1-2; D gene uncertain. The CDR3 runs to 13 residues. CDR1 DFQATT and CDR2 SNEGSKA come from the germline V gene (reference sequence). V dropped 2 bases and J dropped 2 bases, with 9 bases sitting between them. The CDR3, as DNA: TGCAGTGCTAGAAGGGCAGAAAACTATGGCTACACCTTC. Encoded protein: CSARRAENYGYTF.

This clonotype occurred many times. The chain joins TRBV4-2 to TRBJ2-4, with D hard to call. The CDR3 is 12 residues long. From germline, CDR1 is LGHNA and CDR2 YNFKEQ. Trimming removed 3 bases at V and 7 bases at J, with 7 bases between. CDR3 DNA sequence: TGTGCCAGCAGCCACGGTCGGAACATTCAGTACTTC. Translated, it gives CASSHGRNIQYF.

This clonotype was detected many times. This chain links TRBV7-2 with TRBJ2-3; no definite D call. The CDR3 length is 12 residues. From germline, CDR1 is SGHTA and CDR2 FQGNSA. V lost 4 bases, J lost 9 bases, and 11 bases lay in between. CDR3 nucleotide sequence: TGTGCCAGCAGCTCAGAAGCCAGGACGCAGTATTTT. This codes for CASSSEARTQYF.

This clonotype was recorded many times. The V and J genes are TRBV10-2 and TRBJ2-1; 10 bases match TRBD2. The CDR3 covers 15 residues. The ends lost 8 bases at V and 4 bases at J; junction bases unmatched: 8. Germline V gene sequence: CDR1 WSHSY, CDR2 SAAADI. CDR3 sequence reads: CASSSGRAYYNEQFF. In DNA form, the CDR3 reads TGCGCCAGCTCCAGCGGGAGGGCCTATTACAATGAGCAGTTCTTC.

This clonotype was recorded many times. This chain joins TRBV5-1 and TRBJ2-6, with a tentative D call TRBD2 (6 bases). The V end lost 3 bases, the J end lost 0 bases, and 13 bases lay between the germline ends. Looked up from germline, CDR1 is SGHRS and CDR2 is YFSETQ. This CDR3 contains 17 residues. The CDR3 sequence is CASSSMIGGSGANVLTF. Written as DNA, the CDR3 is TGCGCCAGCAGCTCTATGATCGGGGGCTCTGGGGCCAACGTCCTGACTTTC.

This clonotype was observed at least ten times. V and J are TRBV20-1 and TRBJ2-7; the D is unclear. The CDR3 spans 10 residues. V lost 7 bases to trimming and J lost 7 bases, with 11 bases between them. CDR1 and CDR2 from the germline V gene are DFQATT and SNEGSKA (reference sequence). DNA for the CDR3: TGCAGTGTCCTTGCTAGTGAGCAGTACTTC. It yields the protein CSVLASEQYF.

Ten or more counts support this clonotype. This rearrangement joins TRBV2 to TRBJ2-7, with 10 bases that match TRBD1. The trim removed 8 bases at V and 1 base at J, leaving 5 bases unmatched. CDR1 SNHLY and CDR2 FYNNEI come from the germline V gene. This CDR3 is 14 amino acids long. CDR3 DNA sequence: TGTGCCAGCGGAGGGACAGGGGCTTCCTACGAGCAGTACTTC. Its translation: CASGGTGASYEQYF.